One T cell receptor (beta chain) is described in this entry. The entry originates in a study of blood T cell repertoires in COVID-19. As originally analysed: Reference gene primers were amplified, and this amplification served to estimate nucleated cell counts. Sequenced by immunoSEQ multiplex PCR; TCRdb stores in-frame clones only, minus some. Clone size and the V and J calls come from that table; the DNA yielded D and trimming. The data show a few hundred thousand clones, with around 87% seen just once and approximately 2.2% held by the top ten. This CDR3 spans 13 amino acids. V lost 2 bases and J lost 7, with 11 bases in between. Germline V gene lookup returns CDR1 SGHTA and CDR2 FQGTGA.

The sequenced sample was peripheral blood. The source of this sequence is a woman in her 50s with acute or convalescent COVID-19. The J gene is TRBJ2-5, the V gene TRBV7-3; D might be TRBD1 (5 bases). The CDR3 DNA sequence: TGTGCCAGCAGCTTATTACCTCAGGGGACCCAGTACTTC. Residues: CASSLLPQGTQYF.